Here is one T cell receptor beta chain with its context. CDR3 length: 11 residues. Per the germline V gene, CDR1 is SQVTM and CDR2 is ANQGSEA. Trimming cost V 5 bases and J 6 bases, with 10 bases left between them. One heparinised draw of blood, averaging roughly 110 mL, came from each donor. This sample is part of a study of beta chain features in type 1 diabetes. Since all of the isolated RNA was reverse transcribed, expressed TCRB transcripts were what got sequenced. Assay used: immunoSEQ multiplex PCR; TCRdb lists only in-frame clones, some missing. The sample records hundreds of thousands of clones, 15% to 17% being singletons.

The specimen sequenced was naive CD4+ T cells from blood. This TCR came from a man younger than 35 in good health. V gene TRBV29-1 combines with J gene TRBJ1-1; no definite D call. CDR3 in amino acids: CSVSLVPEAFF. The CDR3 region has the DNA TGCAGCGTTTCCCTGGTCCCTGAAGCTTTCTTT.